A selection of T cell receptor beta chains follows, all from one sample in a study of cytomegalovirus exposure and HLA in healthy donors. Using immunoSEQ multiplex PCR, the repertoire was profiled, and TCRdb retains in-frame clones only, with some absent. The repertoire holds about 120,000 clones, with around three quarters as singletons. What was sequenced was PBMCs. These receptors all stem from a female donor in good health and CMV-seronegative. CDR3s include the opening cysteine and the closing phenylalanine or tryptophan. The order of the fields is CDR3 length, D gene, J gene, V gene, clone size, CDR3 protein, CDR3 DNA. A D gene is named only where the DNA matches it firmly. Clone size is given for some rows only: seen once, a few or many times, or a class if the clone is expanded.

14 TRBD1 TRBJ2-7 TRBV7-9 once CASSSPGQPYEQYF TGTGCCAGCAGCTCACCGGGACAGCCCTACGAGCAGTACTTC
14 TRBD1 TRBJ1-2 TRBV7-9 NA CASKTGEGGYGYTF TGTGCCAGTAAGACAGGGGAGGGTGGCTATGGCTACACCTTC
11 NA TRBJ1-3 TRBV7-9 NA CASSPGGPLYF TGTGCCAGCAGCCCGGGAGGACCTTTATATTTT
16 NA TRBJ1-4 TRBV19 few CASSPPGGLGHGKLFF TGTGCCAGTAGTCCCCCCGGGGGGCTAGGACATGGAAAACTGTTTTTT
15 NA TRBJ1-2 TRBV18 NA CASSPVGAVNYGYTF TGTGCCAGCTCACCGGTTGGAGCGGTGAACTATGGCTACACCTTC
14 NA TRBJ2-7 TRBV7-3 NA CASSFLPHSYEQYF TGTGCCAGCAGCTTCCTACCCCATTCCTACGAGCAGTACTTC
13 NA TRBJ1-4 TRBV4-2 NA CASSQDRREKLFF TGTGCCAGCAGCCAAGATCGGCGGGAAAAACTGTTTTTT
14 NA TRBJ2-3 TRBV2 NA CASKGDGGTDTQYF TGTGCCAGCAAGGGGGATGGGGGCACAGATACGCAGTATTTT
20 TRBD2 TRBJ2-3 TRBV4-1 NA CASSPRGLAVRAGPTDTQYF TGCGCCAGCAGCCCGAGGGGACTAGCGGTCCGAGCTGGGCCCACAGATACGCAGTATTTT
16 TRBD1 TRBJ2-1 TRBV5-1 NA CASSVTTGGPYNEQFF TGCGCCAGCAGCGTAACCACAGGGGGCCCATACAATGAGCAGTTCTTC
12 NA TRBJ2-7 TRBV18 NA CASSPDTYEQYF TGTGCCAGCTCACCAGACACCTACGAGCAGTACTTC
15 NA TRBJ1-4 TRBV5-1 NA CASSRDTSRNEKLFF TGCGCCAGCAGCAGGGACACGAGCCGTAATGAAAAACTGTTTTTT
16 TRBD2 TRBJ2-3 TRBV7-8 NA CASSVGLATSTDTQYF TGTGCCAGCAGCGTGGGACTAGCGACTAGCACAGATACGCAGTATTTT
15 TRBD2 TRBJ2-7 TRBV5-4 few CASSPRTSGAYEQYF TGTGCCAGCAGCCCTCGGACTAGCGGGGCCTACGAGCAGTACTTC
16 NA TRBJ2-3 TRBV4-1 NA CASSQETARVIDTQYF TGCGCCAGCAGCCAAGAAACGGCCAGGGTAATAGATACGCAGTATTTT
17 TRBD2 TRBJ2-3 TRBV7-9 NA CASSLIPSGTATDTQYF TGTGCCAGCAGCTTAATCCCCAGCGGGACGGCCACAGATACGCAGTATTTT
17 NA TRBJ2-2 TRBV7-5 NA CSRSGNARDSVSGELFF TGTTCCAGAAGCGGCAACGCGAGGGACAGCGTCAGCGGGGAGCTGTTTTTT
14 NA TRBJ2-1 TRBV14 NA CASSQGSLYNEQFF TGTGCCAGCAGCCAGGGCAGCCTCTACAATGAGCAGTTCTTC
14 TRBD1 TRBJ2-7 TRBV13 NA CASRWTGGGYEQYF TGTGCCAGCAGATGGACAGGGGGTGGATACGAGCAGTACTTC
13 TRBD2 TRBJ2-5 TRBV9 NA CASSALSSGAEYF TGTGCCAGCAGCGCCCTGAGCAGCGGGGCTGAGTACTTC
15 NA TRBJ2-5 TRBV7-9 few CASSLVATGKETQYF TGTGCCAGCAGCTTAGTCGCGACAGGAAAAGAGACCCAGTACTTC
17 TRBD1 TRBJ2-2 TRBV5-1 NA CASSSPGQGLNTGELFF TGCGCCAGCAGCTCGCCGGGACAGGGTTTGAACACCGGGGAGCTGTTTTTT
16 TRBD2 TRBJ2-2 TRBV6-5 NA CASSYLAGGPIGKLFF TGTGCCAGCAGTTACCTAGCGGGGGGGCCCATCGGGAAGCTGTTTTTT
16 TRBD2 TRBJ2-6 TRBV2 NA CASSEGGGAGANVLTF TGTGCCAGCAGTGAAGGGGGGGGAGCTGGGGCCAACGTCCTGACTTTC
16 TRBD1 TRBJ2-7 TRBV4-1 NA CASSHSPGQGVYEQYF TGCGCCAGCAGCCATTCCCCGGGACAGGGGGTTTACGAGCAGTACTTC
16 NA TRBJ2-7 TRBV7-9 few CASSLGGIRMSYEQYF TGTGCCAGCAGCTTAGGCGGGATCCGAATGTCCTACGAGCAGTACTTC
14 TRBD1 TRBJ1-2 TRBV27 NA CASSPHRDRGVSTF TGTGCCAGCAGTCCCCACCGGGACAGGGGAGTCTCCACCTTC
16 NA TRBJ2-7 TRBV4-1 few CASSQTRTRGAHEQYF TGCGCCAGCAGCCAAACCAGAACAAGGGGTGCCCACGAGCAGTACTTC
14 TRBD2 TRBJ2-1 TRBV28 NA CASSPGLALGEQFF TGTGCCAGCAGTCCCGGACTAGCCCTGGGGGAGCAGTTCTTC
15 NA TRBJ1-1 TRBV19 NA CASSIPGGLGTEAFF TGTGCCAGTAGTATACCGGGGGGGCTTGGCACTGAAGCTTTCTTT
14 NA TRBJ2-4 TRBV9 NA CASSARDGGNIQYF TGTGCCAGCAGCGCCCGGGACGGGGGAAACATTCAGTACTTC
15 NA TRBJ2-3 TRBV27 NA CASRAIRGRKDTQYF TGTGCCAGCAGGGCAATAAGGGGCCGCAAGGATACGCAGTATTTT
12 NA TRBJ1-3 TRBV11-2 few CASSSGGNTIYF TGTGCCAGCAGCTCGGGGGGAAACACCATATATTTT
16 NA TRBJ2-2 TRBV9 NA CASSAPRGASTGELFF TGTGCCAGCAGCGCCCCTCGCGGGGCTTCGACCGGGGAGCTGTTTTTT
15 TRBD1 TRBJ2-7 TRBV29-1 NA CSARTGERWDYEQYF TGCAGCGCCCGGACAGGGGAGAGGTGGGACTACGAGCAGTACTTC
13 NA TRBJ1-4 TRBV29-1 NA CSVGGATNEKLFF TGCAGCGTTGGGGGCGCAACTAATGAAAAACTGTTTTTT
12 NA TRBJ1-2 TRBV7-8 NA CASSLSEDGYTF TGTGCCAGCAGCTTGTCCGAGGATGGCTACACCTTC
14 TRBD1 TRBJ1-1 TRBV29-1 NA CSVRTGNRDTEAFF TGCAGCGTCCGGACAGGGAATAGAGACACTGAAGCTTTCTTT
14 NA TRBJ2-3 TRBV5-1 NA CASRDYTSTDTQYF TGCGCCAGCAGGGACTACACGAGCACAGATACGCAGTATTTT
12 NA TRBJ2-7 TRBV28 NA CASRSGAYEQYF TGTGCCAGCAGGTCAGGGGCCTACGAGCAGTACTTC
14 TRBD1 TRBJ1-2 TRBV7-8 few CASSLATGNYGYTF TGTGCCAGCAGCTTAGCGACAGGGAACTATGGCTACACCTTC
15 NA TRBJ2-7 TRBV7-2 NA CASSRGFRSSYEQYF TGTGCCAGCAGCCGTGGGTTCCGGAGCTCCTACGAGCAGTACTTC
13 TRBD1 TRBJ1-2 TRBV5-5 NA CASRGQDPRGYTF TGTGCCAGCAGGGGACAGGACCCGAGAGGCTACACCTTC
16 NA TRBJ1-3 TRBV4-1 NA CASSQQSGSYGNTIYF TGCGCCAGCAGCCAGCAGTCTGGCTCGTACGGAAACACCATATATTTT
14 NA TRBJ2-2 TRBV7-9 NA CASSLGQNTGELFF TGTGCCAGCAGCTTAGGTCAGAACACCGGGGAGCTGTTTTTT
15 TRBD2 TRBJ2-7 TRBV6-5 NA CASSLLAGGPYEQYF TGTGCCAGCAGCCTTCTAGCGGGGGGGCCCTACGAGCAGTACTTC
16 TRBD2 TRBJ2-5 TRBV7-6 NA CASSGKGLARRETQYF TGTGCCAGCAGTGGTAAGGGACTAGCGCGGAGAGAGACCCAGTACTTC
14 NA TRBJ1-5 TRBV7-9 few CASSLSGGNQPQHF TGTGCCAGCAGCTTATCCGGGGGCAATCAGCCCCAGCATTTT
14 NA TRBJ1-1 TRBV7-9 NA CASSVGRGSTEAFF TGTGCCAGCAGCGTCGGACGGGGGTCCACTGAAGCTTTCTTT
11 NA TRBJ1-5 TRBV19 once CASGTGLSQHF TGTGCCAGTGGAACAGGTTTGTCCCAGCATTTT
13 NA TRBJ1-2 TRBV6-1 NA CASSEDRDWGYTF TGTGCCAGCAGTGAGGACAGAGATTGGGGCTACACCTTC
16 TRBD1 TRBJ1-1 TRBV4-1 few CASSQDGTGMNTEAFF TGCGCCAGCAGCCAGGATGGGACAGGGATGAACACTGAAGCTTTCTTT
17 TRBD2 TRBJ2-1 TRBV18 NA CASSPPLGTSGVNEQFF TGTGCCAGCTCACCCCCGTTAGGGACTAGCGGAGTCAATGAGCAGTTCTTC
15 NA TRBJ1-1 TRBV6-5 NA CASIQNFGANTEAFF TGTGCCAGCATTCAGAACTTCGGAGCGAACACTGAAGCTTTCTTT